The sample holds many counts of the clone carrying this T cell receptor beta chain. What it binds is not known. The sample is drawn from a study of blood T cells in healthy people across ages. Study-wide findings and caveats: Older individuals had lower TCR beta diversity per million T cells (the decline was roughly linear). With unsorted PBMCs, a conclusive comparison of naive versus antigen-experienced cells was not possible. Changes in expanded clonotypes were possibly confounded, as the CMV status of donors was unknown.

A second PCR of roughly 7 to 11 cycles used a sample-barcoded 5' primer and a J-beta primer mix. MiXCR was run by TCRdb on the 5' RACE reads, yielding one entry per CDR3 protein. The sample has more than 800,000 distinct CDR3 sequences, roughly 26% seen once. The CDR3 is 13 amino acids. Germline V lookup: CDR1 MNHNY, CDR2 SVGAGI (reference sequence). V shed 5 bases, J shed 8 bases, and the junction held 6 bases outside the gene matches. The TCR sequence derives from a woman of 80 years or more in good health. The sample comprised blood. V gene TRBV6-6 combines with J gene TRBJ1-2; 9 nucleotides line up with TRBD1. The CDR3 DNA is TGTGCCAGCAGTGGGGGACAGGGTGACGGCTACACCTTC. Amino acids: CASSGGQGDGYTF.